These 15 T cell receptor beta chains came from one sample sequenced in a study of neurological immune-mediated disorders (dated by TCRdb to about 2019). The library was built by means of 5' RACE. TCRdb lists the instrument as Illumina HiSeq 2500. TCRdb ran its own pipeline on the public reads, namely fastp trimming at Q25 and MiXCR clone calling, and kept in-frame beta chains. Identical CDR3 protein sequences are pooled into one entry, listed with their most common genes and DNA. Across this sample there are about 50,000 distinct CDR3 sequences, with approximately 15% seen only once. 3.5% to 4.5% of the sample rests with the top ten. What was sequenced was PBMCs. The receptor set was obtained from a man aged 55 to 69 in good health.

V and J are TRBV20-1 and TRBJ2-7; maybe TRBD1 (6 bases). Germline CDR1 DFQATT, CDR2 SNEGSKA (reference sequence). The CDR3 extends over 13 amino acids. V dropped 5 bases and J dropped 3 bases, with 14 bases sitting between them. CDR3 sequence reads: CSARGSQGYEQYF. The CDR3 region has the DNA TGCAGTGCTCGGGGCTCACAGGGCTACGAGCAGTACTTC.

In this sample, this clonotype turned up many times. The V gene is TRBV4-2, the J gene TRBJ1-5; a possible D gene is TRBD1 (5 bases). V lost 1 base and J lost 4, with 14 bases in between. Germline-derived CDR1 and CDR2 are LGHNA and YNFKEQ. This CDR3 contains 16 residues. CDR3 amino acids: CASSQVFQGTNQPQHF. The CDR3 nucleotides are TGTGCCAGCAGCCAAGTATTTCAGGGCACTAATCAGCCCCAGCATTTT.

This chain connects TRBV5-5 to TRBJ1-1; tentative D call: TRBD1 (6 bases). With 2 bases removed from V and 11 bases from J, the gap between germline ends came to 16 bases. The CDR3 covers 13 residues. Germline loops: CDR1 SGHKS, CDR2 YYEKEE (reference sequence). In DNA, the CDR3 is TGTGCCAGCAGCTTCTTGGGGGGCACAGTCGCTTTCTTT. Its protein is CASSFLGGTVAFF.

At least ten counts were recorded for this clonotype. J is TRBJ1-4 and V is TRBV5-1; weak D call: TRBD1 (5 bases). Germline lookup yields CDR1 SGHRS and CDR2 YFSETQ. Trimming shortened V by 3 bases and J by 4 bases, and 13 bases separated the two germline ends. The CDR3 consists of 15 residues. The DNA of the CDR3 is TGCGCCAGCAGCTCAGGGATTGGGATTAATGAAAAACTGTTTTTT. Translation gives CASSSGIGINEKLFF.

This clonotype was found many times. V usage is TRBV20-1 and J usage is TRBJ2-1, with a weak D call TRBD2 (5 bases). Deletions cut 0 bases from V and 6 bases from J, with 9 bases between. CDR1 and CDR2 from the germline V gene are DFQATT and SNEGSKA (reference sequence). There are 13 residues in the CDR3. The CDR3 is CSARESGINEQFF. Written as DNA, the CDR3 is TGCAGTGCTAGAGAATCGGGGATCAATGAGCAGTTCTTC.

V is TRBV27 and J is TRBJ2-7, with 14 positions matching TRBD2. Trimming cost V 6 bases and J 7 bases; bases outside gene matches: 8. Per germline, CDR1 MNHEY and CDR2 SMNVEV (reference sequence). The CDR3 sequence is 15 residues long. CDR3 in DNA: TGTGCCAGCAGCCAGGGACTAGCGGGAGAACGGGAGCAGTACTTC. Encoded protein: CASSQGLAGEREQYF.

This clonotype was recorded at least ten times. This chain joins TRBV12-3 or TRBV12-4 and TRBJ1-2; D ambiguous. V was clipped by 3 bases and J by 4 bases, with 9 bases between them. The CDR3 runs 13 residues. CDR3 in DNA: TGTGCCAGCAGTTTGGTCGGGAGCTATGGCTACACCTTC. Its translation: CASSLVGSYGYTF.

This clonotype came up many times. The chain carries TRBV20-1 and TRBJ2-1; maybe TRBD2 (5 bases). Germline V CDR1 and CDR2: DFQATT, SNEGSKA (reference sequence). V was cut by 3 bases and J by 8 bases, with 8 bases left in between. The CDR3 has 11 amino acids. This CDR3 is CSARRAYEQFF. As DNA, the CDR3 is TGCAGTGCTAGGCGGGCGTATGAGCAGTTCTTC.

This clonotype occurred many times. V and J are TRBV7-9 and TRBJ1-6; 7 bases fit TRBD1. After removal of 5 bases from V and 6 bases from J, the junction contained 4 bases not matched to a gene. The length of the CDR3 is 14 residues. The germline gives CDR1 SEHNR, CDR2 FQNEAQ (reference sequence). The DNA for the CDR3 is TGTGCCAGCAGCCTGGGACAGCGTAATTCACCCCTCCACTTT. Encoded protein: CASSLGQRNSPLHF. The full variable domain, its missing parts supplied by reference TRBV7-9 and TRBJ1-6, is DTGVSQNPRHKITKRGQNVTFRCDPISEHNRLYWYRQTLGQGPEFLTYFQNEAQLEKSRLLSDRFSAERPKGSFSTLEIQRTEQGDSAMYLCASSLGQRNSPLHFGNGTRLTVT.

This clonotype was observed at least ten times. The chain links TRBV5-1 to TRBJ2-7, with D possibly being TRBD1 (6 bases). The CDR3 covers 12 residues. The germline CDR1 and CDR2 sequences are SGHRS and YFSETQ. The ends were cut back, 5 bases at V and 5 bases at J, with 11 bases in the middle. The CDR3 nucleotides are TGCGCCAGCAGAGGCCCAGGGGACGAGCAGTACTTC. It encodes CASRGPGDEQYF.

This clonotype was observed at least ten times. This rearrangement joins TRBV29-1 to TRBJ1-2, with TRBD1 matching 8 bases. V lost 7 bases and J lost 1; bases outside the gene matches: 14. The CDR3 runs 16 residues. Germline CDR1 is SQVTM and CDR2 is ANQGSEA. CDR3 sequence reads: CSDLGTGKGGNYGYTF. The CDR3 DNA is TGCAGCGACCTCGGGACAGGAAAAGGGGGTAACTATGGCTACACCTTC.

This clonotype was observed at least ten times. V gene TRBV20-1 combines with J gene TRBJ2-7; D call uncertain. Germline values: CDR1 DFQATT, CDR2 SNEGSKA (reference sequence). The V gene lost 1 base and the J gene lost 0 bases, with 7 bases spanning the gap. This CDR3 contains 13 residues. This chain's CDR3 is CSARVETSYEQYF. CDR3 DNA sequence: TGCAGTGCTAGAGTAGAGACCTCCTACGAGCAGTACTTC.

About this clonotype itself: It may be a read error: a sequence one base away is much more abundant. The J gene is TRBJ2-1, the V gene TRBV7-3, with D maybe TRBD1 (5 bases). The CDR3 totals 16 residues. The germline V gene has CDR1 SGHTA and CDR2 FQGTGA. Trimming took 1 base from V and 4 from J, leaving 14 bases between them. Written as DNA, the CDR3 is TGTGCCAGCAGCTTAATCCCCAGCAGGGAATACAATGAGCAGTTCTTC. It encodes CASSLIPSREYNEQFF.

This clonotype has a count of ten or more. The genes are TRBV6-5 and TRBJ2-7; tentatively, D is TRBD2 (5 bases). Germline CDR1 MNHEY, CDR2 SVGAGI. V dropped 8 bases and J dropped 0 bases, with 8 bases sitting between them. The CDR3 is 12 amino acids. The CDR3 loop is CASRGDSYEQYF. The DNA of the CDR3 is TGTGCCAGCCGGGGAGACTCCTACGAGCAGTACTTC.

This clonotype has a count of ten or more. The chain has TRBV6-6 and TRBJ2-1, with 9 bases lining up with TRBD2. With 2 bases clipped from V and 7 bases from J, the junction kept 6 bases outside the gene matches. Germline V lookup: CDR1 MNHNY, CDR2 SVGAGI (reference sequence). This CDR3 spans 15 amino acids. CDR3 region: CASSYGGRVGNEQFF. As DNA, the CDR3 is TGTGCCAGCAGTTACGGCGGGAGGGTGGGGAATGAGCAGTTCTTC.